This T cell receptor beta chain came from a study of prognosis after radiotherapy for stage I lung cancer. CDR3 size: 15 residues. The V gene's germline CDR1 is SGHTA and CDR2 FQGNSA. Losses at the gene ends were 1 base for V and 0 bases for J; bases not matched to a gene: 3. Notes on the study in general: Post-treatment Shannon entropy following stereotactic body radiation therapy was lower among patients who developed distant metastases.

Genomic DNA served as the source from which two-round multiplex PCR generated TCR beta CDR3 amplicons. First-round PCR amplification was performed with primers specific to each TRBV and TRBJ gene. MiXCR was run by TCRdb on the multiplex PCR reads, yielding one entry per CDR3 protein. The data show approximately 28,000 distinct CDR3 sequences, about 41% seen once. In its sample, this clonotype was seen many times. What it binds is not known. The chain joins TRBV7-2 to TRBJ2-7; 7 bases fit TRBD2. The receptor's source is a donor aged 50 or older with non-small cell lung cancer. Material: PBMCs, obtained before or after stereotactic body radiation therapy (not recorded which). The CDR3 reads CASSLGGGSSYEQYF. DNA for the CDR3: TGTGCCAGCAGCTTAGGGGGAGGGAGCTCCTACGAGCAGTACTTC.